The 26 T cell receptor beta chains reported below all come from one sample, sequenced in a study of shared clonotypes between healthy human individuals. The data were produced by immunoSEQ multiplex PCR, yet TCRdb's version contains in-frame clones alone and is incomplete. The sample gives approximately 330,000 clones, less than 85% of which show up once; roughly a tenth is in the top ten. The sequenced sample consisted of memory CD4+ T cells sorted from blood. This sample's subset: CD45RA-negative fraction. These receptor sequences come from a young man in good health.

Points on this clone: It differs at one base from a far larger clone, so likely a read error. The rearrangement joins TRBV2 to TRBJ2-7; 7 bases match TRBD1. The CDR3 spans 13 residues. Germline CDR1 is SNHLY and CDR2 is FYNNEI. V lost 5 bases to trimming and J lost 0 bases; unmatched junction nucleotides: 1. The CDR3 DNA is TGTGCCAGCAGTCGGGACAGCTCCTACGAGCAGTACTTC. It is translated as CASSRDSSYEQYF.

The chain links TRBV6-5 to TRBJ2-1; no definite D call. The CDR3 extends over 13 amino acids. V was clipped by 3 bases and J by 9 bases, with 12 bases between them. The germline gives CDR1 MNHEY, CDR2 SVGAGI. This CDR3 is CASSYFGVGEQFF. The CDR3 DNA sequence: TGTGCCAGCAGTTATTTCGGAGTCGGTGAGCAGTTCTTC.

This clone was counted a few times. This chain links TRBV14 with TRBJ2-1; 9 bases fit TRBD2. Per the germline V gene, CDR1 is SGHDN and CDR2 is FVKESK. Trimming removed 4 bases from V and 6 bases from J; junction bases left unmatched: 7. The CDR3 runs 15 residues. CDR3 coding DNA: TGTGCCAGCAGCCCAGGCGGCGGGAGGGGCAATGAGCAGTTCTTC. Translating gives CASSPGGGRGNEQFF.

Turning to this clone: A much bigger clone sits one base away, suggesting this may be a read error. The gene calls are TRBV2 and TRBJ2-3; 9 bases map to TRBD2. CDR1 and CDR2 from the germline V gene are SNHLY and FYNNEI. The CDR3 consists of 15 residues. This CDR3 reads CASSLPSGTKDAQYF. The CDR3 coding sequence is TGTGCCAGCAGCCTCCCTAGCGGGACGAAAGATGCGCAGTATTTT.

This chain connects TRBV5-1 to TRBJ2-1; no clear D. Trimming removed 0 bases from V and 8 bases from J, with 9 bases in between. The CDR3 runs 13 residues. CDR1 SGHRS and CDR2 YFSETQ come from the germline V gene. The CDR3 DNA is TGCGCCAGCAGCTTGGCCGGCTATCATGAGCAGTTCTTC. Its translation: CASSLAGYHEQFF.

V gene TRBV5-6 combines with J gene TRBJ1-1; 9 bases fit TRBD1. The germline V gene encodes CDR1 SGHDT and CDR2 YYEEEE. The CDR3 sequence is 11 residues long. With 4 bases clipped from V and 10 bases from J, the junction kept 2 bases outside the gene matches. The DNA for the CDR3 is TGTGCCAGCAGCCGGGACAGGGTAGCTTTCTTT. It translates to CASSRDRVAFF.

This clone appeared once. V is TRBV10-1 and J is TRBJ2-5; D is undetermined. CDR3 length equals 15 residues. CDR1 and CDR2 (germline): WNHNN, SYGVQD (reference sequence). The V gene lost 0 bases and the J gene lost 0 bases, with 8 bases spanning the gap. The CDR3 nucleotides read TGCGCCAGCAGTGAGTCGAATACCAACCAAGAGACCCAGTACTTC. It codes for CASSESNTNQETQYF.

Here the CDR3 DNA reads TGTGCCAGCAGCTTCGGGACAGGGTCCGAGCAGTACTTC. It is translated as CASSFGTGSEQYF. This sequence joins TRBV7-9 and TRBJ2-7; 9 bases are shared with TRBD1. This CDR3 comprises 13 residues. Trimming took 3 bases from V and 6 from J; bases not matched to a gene: 3. Germline CDR1 SEHNR, CDR2 FQNEAQ (reference sequence).

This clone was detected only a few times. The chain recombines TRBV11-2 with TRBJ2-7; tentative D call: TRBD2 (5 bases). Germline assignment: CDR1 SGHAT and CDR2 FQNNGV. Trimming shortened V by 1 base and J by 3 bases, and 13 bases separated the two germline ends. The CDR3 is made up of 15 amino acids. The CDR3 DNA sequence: TGTGCCAGCAGCTTAGCCCGGGAAGTTAGCTACGAGCAGTACTTC. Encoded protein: CASSLAREVSYEQYF.

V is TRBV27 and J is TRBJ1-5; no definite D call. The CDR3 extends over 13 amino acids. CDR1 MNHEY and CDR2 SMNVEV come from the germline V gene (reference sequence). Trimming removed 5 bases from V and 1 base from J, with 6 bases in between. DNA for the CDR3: TGTGCCAGCAGTCCCATCAGCAATCAGCCCCAGCATTTT. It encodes CASSPISNQPQHF.

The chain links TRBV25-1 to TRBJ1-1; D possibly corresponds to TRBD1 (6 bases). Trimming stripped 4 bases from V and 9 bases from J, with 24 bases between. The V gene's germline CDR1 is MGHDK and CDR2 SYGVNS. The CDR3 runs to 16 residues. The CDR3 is CASSVGDTWAGGQAFF. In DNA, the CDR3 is TGTGCCAGCAGTGTTGGGGACACCTGGGCTGGGGGACAAGCTTTCTTT.

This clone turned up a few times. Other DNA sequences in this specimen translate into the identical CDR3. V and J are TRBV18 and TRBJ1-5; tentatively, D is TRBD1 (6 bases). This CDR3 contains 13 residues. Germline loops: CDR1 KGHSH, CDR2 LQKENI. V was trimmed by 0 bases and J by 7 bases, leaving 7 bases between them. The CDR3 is CASSPPGGQPQHF. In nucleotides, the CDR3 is TGTGCCAGCTCACCACCCGGGGGCCAGCCCCAGCATTTT. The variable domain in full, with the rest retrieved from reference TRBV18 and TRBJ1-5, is NAGVMQNPRHLVRRRGQEARLRCSPMKGHSHVYWYRQLPEEGLKFMVYLQKENIIDESGMPKERFSAEFPKEGPSILRIQQVVRGDSAAYFCASSPPGGQPQHFGDGTRLSIL.

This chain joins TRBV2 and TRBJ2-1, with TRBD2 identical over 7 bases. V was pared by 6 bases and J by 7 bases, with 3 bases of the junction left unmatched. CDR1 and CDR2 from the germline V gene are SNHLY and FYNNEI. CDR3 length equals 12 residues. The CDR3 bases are TGTGCCAGCAGGGGGGGGACGAATGAGCAGTTCTTC. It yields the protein CASRGGTNEQFF. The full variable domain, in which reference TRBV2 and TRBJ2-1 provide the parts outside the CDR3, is EPEVTQTPSHQVTQMGQEVILRCVPISNHLYFYWYRQILGQKVEFLVSFYNNEISEKSEIFDDQFSVERPDGSNFTLKIRSTKLEDSAMYFCASRGGTNEQFFGPGTRLTVL.

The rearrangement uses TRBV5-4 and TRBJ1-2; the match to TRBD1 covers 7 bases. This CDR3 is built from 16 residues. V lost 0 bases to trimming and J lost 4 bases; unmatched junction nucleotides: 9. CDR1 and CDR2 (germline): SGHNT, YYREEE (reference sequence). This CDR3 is CASSLDGQARGYGYTF. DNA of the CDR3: TGTGCCAGCAGCTTGGACGGACAGGCCCGGGGCTATGGCTACACCTTC.

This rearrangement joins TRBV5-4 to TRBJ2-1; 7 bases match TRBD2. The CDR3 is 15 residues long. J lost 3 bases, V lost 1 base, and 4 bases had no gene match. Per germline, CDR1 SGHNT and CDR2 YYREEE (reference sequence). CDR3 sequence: CASSLLAEIYNEQFF. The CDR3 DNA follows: TGTGCCAGCAGCTTGCTAGCGGAAATCTACAATGAGCAGTTCTTC.

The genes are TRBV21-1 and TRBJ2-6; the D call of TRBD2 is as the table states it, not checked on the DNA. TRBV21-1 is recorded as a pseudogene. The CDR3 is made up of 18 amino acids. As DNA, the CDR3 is TGTGCCAGCAGCGGCGGGTGGCAAGGAAGCTCTGGGGCCAACGTCCTGACTTTC. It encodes CASSGGWQGSSGANVLTF.

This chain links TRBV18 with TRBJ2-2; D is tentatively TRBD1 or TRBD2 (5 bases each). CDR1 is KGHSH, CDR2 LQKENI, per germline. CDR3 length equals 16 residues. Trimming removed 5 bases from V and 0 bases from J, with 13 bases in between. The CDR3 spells CASSSRDGSNTGELFF. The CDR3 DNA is TGTGCCAGCTCATCCCGGGACGGATCGAACACCGGGGAGCTGTTTTTT.

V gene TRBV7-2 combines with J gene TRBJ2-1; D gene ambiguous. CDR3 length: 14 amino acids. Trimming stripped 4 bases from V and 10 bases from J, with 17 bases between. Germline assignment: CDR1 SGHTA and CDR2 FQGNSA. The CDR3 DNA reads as TGTGCCAGCAGCTACGGGCCGGGTGGTAGGGAGCAGTTCTTC. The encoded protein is CASSYGPGGREQFF.

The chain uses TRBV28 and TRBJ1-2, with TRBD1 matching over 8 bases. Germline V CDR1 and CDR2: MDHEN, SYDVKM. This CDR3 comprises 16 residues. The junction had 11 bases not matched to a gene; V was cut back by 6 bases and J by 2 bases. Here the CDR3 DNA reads TGTGCCAGCAGGAAGAGGTCCGGGACAGGCAACTATGGCTACACCTTC. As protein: CASRKRSGTGNYGYTF.

CDR3 sequence (DNA): TGTGCCAGCACCTACTCTCTAGCGGTCACCGGATACGAGCAGTACTTC. Protein: CASTYSLAVTGYEQYF. The chain carries TRBV2 and TRBJ2-7; 7 nucleotides align to TRBD2. With 7 bases clipped from V and 4 bases from J, the junction kept 16 bases outside the gene matches. CDR1 and CDR2 (germline): SNHLY, FYNNEI. The length of the CDR3 is 16 residues. The complete variable domain, with remaining parts taken from reference TRBV2 and TRBJ2-7, reads EPEVTQTPSHQVTQMGQEVILRCVPISNHLYFYWYRQILGQKVEFLVSFYNNEISEKSEIFDDQFSVERPDGSNFTLKIRSTKLEDSAMYFCASTYSLAVTGYEQYFGPGTRLTVT.

Here the CDR3 DNA reads TGTGCCAGCTCACCATATCGGGACACTTACTCCTACGAGCAGTACTTC. Its protein product is CASSPYRDTYSYEQYF. This chain links TRBV18 with TRBJ2-7; TRBD1 might be the D (6 bases). CDR1 and CDR2 from the germline V gene are KGHSH and LQKENI. The CDR3 is made up of 16 amino acids. Trimming left V 2 bases short and J 0 bases short, with 14 bases between.

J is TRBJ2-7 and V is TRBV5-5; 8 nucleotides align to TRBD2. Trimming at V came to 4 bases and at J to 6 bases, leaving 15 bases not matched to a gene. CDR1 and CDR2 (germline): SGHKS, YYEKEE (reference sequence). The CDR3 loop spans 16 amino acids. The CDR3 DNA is TGTGCCAGCAGCCAAACCGGGACTAGTCTCTCCCGCGAGCAGTACTTC. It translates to CASSQTGTSLSREQYF. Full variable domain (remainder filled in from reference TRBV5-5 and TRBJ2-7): DAGVTQSPTHLIKTRGQQVTLRCSPISGHKSVSWYQQVLGQGPQFIFQYYEKEERGRGNFPDRFSARQFPNYSSELNVNALLLGDSALYLCASSQTGTSLSREQYFGPGTRLTVT.

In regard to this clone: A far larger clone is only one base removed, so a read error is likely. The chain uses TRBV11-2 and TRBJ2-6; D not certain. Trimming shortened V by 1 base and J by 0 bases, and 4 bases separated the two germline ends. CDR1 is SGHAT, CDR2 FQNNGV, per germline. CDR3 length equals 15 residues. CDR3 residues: CASSLGSSGANVLTF. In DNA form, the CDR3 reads TGTGCCAGCAGCTTAGGTAGCTCTGGGGCCAACGTCCTGACTTTC.

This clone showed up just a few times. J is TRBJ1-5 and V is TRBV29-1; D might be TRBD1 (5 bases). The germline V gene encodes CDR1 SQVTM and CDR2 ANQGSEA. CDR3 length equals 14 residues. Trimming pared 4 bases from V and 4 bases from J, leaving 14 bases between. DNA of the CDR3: TGCAGCGTTGCAGGGCGGGGGAGTAATCAGCCCCAGCATTTT. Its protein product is CSVAGRGSNQPQHF.

The CDR3 is CASSDTWRDRGTETQYF. The CDR3, as DNA: TGTGCCAGCAGCGATACTTGGAGGGACAGGGGGACGGAGACCCAGTACTTC. The V call is TRBV2, the J call TRBJ2-5, with 11 bases identical to TRBD1. CDR3 length equals 17 residues. In germline, CDR1 is SNHLY, CDR2 FYNNEI. With V trimmed by 6 bases and J by 5 bases, 14 bases remained unmatched.

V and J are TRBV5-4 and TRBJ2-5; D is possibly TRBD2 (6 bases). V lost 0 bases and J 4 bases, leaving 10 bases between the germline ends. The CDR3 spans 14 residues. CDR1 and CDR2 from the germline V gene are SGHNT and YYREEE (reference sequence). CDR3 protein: CASSLVLGGETQYF. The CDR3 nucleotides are TGTGCCAGCAGCTTGGTTTTGGGGGGAGAGACCCAGTACTTC.